Presented here are 11 T cell receptor beta chains from one specimen sequenced in a study of CD4 T cell repertoires in COVID-19. Sequencing was done directly on freshly isolated, uncultured memory T cells. The table came from immunoSEQ multiplex PCR; TCRdb's copy has only in-frame clones and leaves some out. The sample lists around 22,000 clones, around 86% occurring once. The starting material was central memory CD4+ T cells from blood, obtained before the COVID-19 pandemic. Receptors were obtained from a human donor who had COVID-19.

The chain links TRBV6-6 to TRBJ2-7; perhaps TRBD1 as D (6 bases). V was clipped by 4 bases and J by 5 bases, with 15 bases between them. Germline CDR1 MNHNY, CDR2 SVGAGI (reference sequence). The CDR3 consists of 14 residues. CDR3 sequence: CASSFGARGNEQYF. The CDR3 nucleotides read TGTGCCAGCAGTTTCGGGGCGAGGGGGAACGAGCAGTACTTC.

The count of this clone is one. The chain couples TRBV15 to TRBJ2-1; no clear D. CDR3 length equals 13 residues. Germline loops: CDR1 LNHNV, CDR2 YYDKDF (reference sequence). Trimming removed 0 bases at V and 6 bases at J, with 6 bases between. The CDR3 loop reads CATSRERGNEQFF. The CDR3 bases are TGTGCCACCAGCAGAGAAAGAGGCAATGAGCAGTTCTTC. The full variable domain, completed using reference TRBV15 and TRBJ2-1, is DAMVIQNPRYQVTQFGKPVTLSCSQTLNHNVMYWYQQKSSQAPKLLFHYYDKDFNNEADTPDNFQSRRPNTSFCFLDIRSPGLGDTAMYLCATSRERGNEQFFGPGTRLTVL.

The chain uses TRBV30 and TRBJ1-5, with TRBD1 matching 7 bases. Trimming removed 0 bases from V and 3 bases from J; junction bases left unmatched: 8. This CDR3 region has 16 residues. Germline-derived CDR1 and CDR2 are GTSNPN and SVGIG (reference sequence). This CDR3 is CAWSVLGRGHNQPQHF. DNA of the CDR3: TGTGCCTGGAGTGTACTTGGTAGGGGGCACAATCAGCCCCAGCATTTT.

CDR3 protein: CASSPPGLGATDTQYF. In nucleotides, the CDR3 is TGTGCCAGCAGCCCCCCGGGACTAGGGGCCACAGATACGCAGTATTTT. V is TRBV9 and J is TRBJ2-3; TRBD2 matches 8 bases. V was clipped by 4 bases and J by 2 bases; unmatched bases: 9. The germline gives CDR1 SGDLS, CDR2 YYNGEE. CDR3 size: 16 residues.

The chain is built from TRBV2 and TRBJ1-3; D is perhaps TRBD1 (6 bases). The CDR3 extends over 16 amino acids. With 4 bases removed from V and 0 bases from J, the gap between germline ends came to 13 bases. Germline V gene lookup returns CDR1 SNHLY and CDR2 FYNNEI. The CDR3 loop reads CASSADSSYSGNTIYF. CDR3 DNA sequence: TGTGCCAGCAGTGCGGACAGCTCCTACTCTGGAAACACCATATATTTT.

V is TRBV19 and J is TRBJ1-1; TRBD1 matches at 8 bases. With V trimmed by 2 bases and J by 5 bases, 10 bases remained unmatched. This CDR3 region has 16 residues. From germline, CDR1 is LNHDA and CDR2 SQIVND (reference sequence). The CDR3 nucleotides are TGTGCCAGTAGTATATCCCGCAGGGGGCGATCAACTGAAGCTTTCTTT. This encodes CASSISRRGRSTEAFF.

This rearrangement joins TRBV7-9 to TRBJ2-5; D is perhaps TRBD1 (6 bases). CDR3 length: 14 residues. V was shortened by 8 bases and J by 5 bases, with 18 bases between the two germline ends. Germline V CDR1 and CDR2: SEHNR, FQNEAQ (reference sequence). CDR3 amino acids: CASGQTSEVETQYF. The CDR3 bases are TGTGCCAGCGGACAGACCAGTGAGGTTGAGACCCAGTACTTC.

This clone is deemed medium-sized. The chain carries TRBV29-1 and TRBJ2-7, with TRBD2 identical over 8 bases. The junction had 11 bases not matched to a gene; V was cut back by 4 bases and J by 6 bases. The CDR3 covers 14 residues. Germline V gene lookup returns CDR1 SQVTM and CDR2 ANQGSEA. The CDR3 nucleotides are TGCAGCGTTGTGGGAGTAGCGGGAAGGGGCGAGCAGTACTTC. As protein: CSVVGVAGRGEQYF.

Here the CDR3 reads CASSLGAPGTSGYNEQFF. The CDR3, as DNA: TGTGCCAGCAGCTTAGGGGCCCCTGGGACTAGCGGATACAATGAGCAGTTCTTC. The chain employs TRBV7-2 and TRBJ2-1; TRBD2 matches at 11 bases. The CDR3 has 18 residues. Germline values: CDR1 SGHTA, CDR2 FQGNSA. The V segment lost 1 base and the J segment 4 bases; nucleotides outside the gene matches: 9.

This chain joins TRBV6-6 and TRBJ2-5, with TRBD2 matching 10 bases. The CDR3 contains 13 residues. V lost 7 bases, J lost 5 bases, and 4 bases stayed unmatched. The germline V gene has CDR1 MNHNY and CDR2 SVGAGI (reference sequence). The CDR3 spells CASIRLAGETQYF. CDR3 sequence (DNA): TGTGCCAGCATCAGACTAGCGGGCGAGACCCAGTACTTC.

The chain is built from TRBV6-1 and TRBJ2-4; D is possibly TRBD2 (5 bases). The CDR3 contains 15 residues. V lost 1 base and J lost 2, with 9 bases in between. CDR1 and CDR2 from the germline V gene are MNHNS and SASEGT. As DNA, the CDR3 is TGTGCCAGCAGTGAAGGCAGACTAACCAAAAACATTCAGTACTTC. Protein: CASSEGRLTKNIQYF.